Listed here are 15 T cell receptor beta chains from one sample, sequenced in a study of shared clonotypes between healthy human individuals. The repertoire was sequenced with immunoSEQ multiplex PCR; TCRdb's copy has only in-frame clones and lacks some. The table includes roughly 2,000,000 clones, 80% to 95% detected once. Naive-designated CD8 cells lacked CD45RO, were positively enriched for CCR7, and omitted terminally differentiated effector memory CD45RA+ cells. The specimen sequenced was naive CD8+ T cells from PBMCs. Every receptor here comes from a man between 18 and 35 years old in good health. Some clones in this sample may be carry-over from other donors' samples.

The chain employs TRBV30 and TRBJ1-4; D is uncertain. CDR3 size: 16 residues. Looked up from germline, CDR1 is GTSNPN and CDR2 is SVGIG (reference sequence). Trimming stripped 3 bases from V and 8 bases from J, with 22 bases between. CDR3 amino acids: CAWSWVGEAQQEKLFF. The DNA of the CDR3 is TGTGCCTGGAGCTGGGTGGGCGAGGCTCAACAAGAAAAACTGTTTTTT.

The V call is TRBV11-1, the J call TRBJ2-3; 9 bases fit TRBD1. Trimming removed 6 bases from V and 3 bases from J; junction bases left unmatched: 7. The V gene's germline CDR1 is SGHAT and CDR2 FQDESV (reference sequence). The CDR3 extends over 15 amino acids. CDR3 protein: CASSPDRGGTDTQYF. As DNA, the CDR3 is TGTGCCAGCAGTCCGGACAGGGGTGGGACAGATACGCAGTATTTT.

With respect to this clone: The sample holds other DNA sequences that translate to the same CDR3. J is TRBJ2-2 and V is TRBV10-2; possibly TRBD2 for D (5 bases). The CDR3 contains 12 residues. Germline CDR1 WSHSY, CDR2 SAAADI. The V and J ends lost 6 bases and 5 bases respectively, with 7 bases between them. CDR3: CASRGETGELFF. The CDR3 DNA reads TGCGCCAGCAGGGGAGAGACCGGGGAGCTGTTTTTT.

The chain links TRBV9 to TRBJ1-2; maybe TRBD1 (6 bases). Germline V gene lookup returns CDR1 SGDLS and CDR2 YYNGEE. The CDR3 is 15 residues long. Trimming took 5 bases from V and 4 from J, leaving 18 bases between them. The DNA for the CDR3 is TGTGCCAGCAGTGCTACTCCAGGGGACGTCTATGGCTACACCTTC. Translating gives CASSATPGDVYGYTF.

The chain couples TRBV28 to TRBJ1-2; D unclear. CDR3 size: 13 residues. Trimming shortened V by 3 bases and J by 8 bases, and 13 bases separated the two germline ends. Germline V gene sequence: CDR1 MDHEN, CDR2 SYDVKM. The CDR3 DNA follows: TGTGCCAGCAGTTTCGGGCAGACGTCAGGCTACACCTTC. Its protein product is CASSFGQTSGYTF.

The chain has TRBV28 and TRBJ2-7, with 10 bases fitting TRBD1. In germline, CDR1 is MDHEN, CDR2 SYDVKM. The CDR3 runs to 16 residues. V lost 2 bases, J lost 4 bases, and 8 bases stayed unmatched. The CDR3 DNA reads TGTGCCAGCAGTTTACGGGACAGGGGCACTCCTTACGAGCAGTACTTC. This gives the protein CASSLRDRGTPYEQYF.

V and J are TRBV27 and TRBJ1-5, with TRBD1 identical over 7 bases. This CDR3 has 13 amino acids. Germline loops: CDR1 MNHEY, CDR2 SMNVEV (reference sequence). V lost 8 bases to trimming and J lost 7 bases; unmatched junction nucleotides: 8. The CDR3 region has the DNA TGTGCCAGCGGGAACAGGGGATGGCAGCCCCAGCATTTT. Its translation is CASGNRGWQPQHF.

This chain joins TRBV7-9 and TRBJ2-7; 8 bases line up with TRBD1. The junction had 8 bases not matched to a gene; V was cut back by 4 bases and J by 0 bases. Germline loops: CDR1 SEHNR, CDR2 FQNEAQ (reference sequence). The CDR3 extends over 16 amino acids. CDR3 in amino acids: CASSSRTGSDSYEQYF. CDR3 sequence (DNA): TGTGCCAGCAGCTCGCGGACAGGGTCAGACTCCTACGAGCAGTACTTC.

This rearrangement joins TRBV10-3 to TRBJ2-1; 12 positions agree with TRBD2. The J segment lost 4 bases and the V segment lost 8 bases, leaving 6 bases of the junction unmatched. The germline V gene encodes CDR1 ENHRY and CDR2 SYGVKD. The CDR3 runs 15 residues. The DNA for the CDR3 is TGTGCCATCGACGTAGGGACTAGCGGGTACAATGAGCAGTTCTTC. Its protein is CAIDVGTSGYNEQFF.

The V gene is TRBV5-5, the J gene TRBJ2-7; D call uncertain. V lost 5 bases to trimming and J lost 6 bases, with 12 bases between them. CDR1 and CDR2 (germline): SGHKS, YYEKEE (reference sequence). The CDR3 runs 12 residues. Here the CDR3 DNA reads TGTGCCAGCAGTACGAACAGTGGCGAGCAGTACTTC. It specifies CASSTNSGEQYF.

This chain connects TRBV28 to TRBJ2-7; D may match TRBD1 or TRBD2 (5 bases each). The CDR3 runs 15 residues. Germline V gene sequence: CDR1 MDHEN, CDR2 SYDVKM. The ends were cut back, 3 bases at V and 4 bases at J, with 16 bases in the middle. The CDR3 sequence is CASSFLRDGPYEQYF. As DNA, the CDR3 is TGTGCCAGCAGTTTTTTAAGGGACGGACCTTACGAGCAGTACTTC.

The chain couples TRBV28 to TRBJ2-5, with TRBD2 identical over 7 bases. The V gene end was trimmed by 3 bases and the J gene end by 0 bases; junction bases not matched to a gene: 4. Per germline, CDR1 MDHEN and CDR2 SYDVKM. This CDR3 has 15 amino acids. CDR3 coding DNA: TGTGCCAGCAGTTTCCTAGCGGTGTACCAAGAGACCCAGTACTTC. Translation: CASSFLAVYQETQYF.

The chain couples TRBV15 to TRBJ2-7; possible D gene TRBD2, 6 bases. The V and J ends lost 5 bases and 6 bases respectively, with 17 bases between them. The germline gives CDR1 LNHNV, CDR2 YYDKDF (reference sequence). The CDR3 is made up of 14 amino acids. The CDR3 DNA reads TGTGCCACCAGCTACGCAGGAGGGAGGTCCGAGCAGTACTTC. This gives the protein CATSYAGGRSEQYF.

The chain is built from TRBV7-9 and TRBJ2-1, with 9 bases lining up with TRBD1. Trimming removed 2 bases from V and 4 bases from J; junction bases left unmatched: 3. Germline V lookup: CDR1 SEHNR, CDR2 FQNEAQ (reference sequence). The CDR3 is 15 amino acids. For the CDR3, the DNA is TGTGCCAGCAGCTTACCCGGGACAGGGTACAATGAGCAGTTCTTC. Translating gives CASSLPGTGYNEQFF. Combining the CDR3 with reference TRBV7-9 and TRBJ2-1 gives the whole variable domain DTGVSQNPRHKITKRGQNVTFRCDPISEHNRLYWYRQTLGQGPEFLTYFQNEAQLEKSRLLSDRFSAERPKGSFSTLEIQRTEQGDSAMYLCASSLPGTGYNEQFFGPGTRLTVL.

The rearrangement links TRBV4-2 to TRBJ1-3; no clear D gene. The CDR3 totals 14 residues. Per the germline V gene, CDR1 is LGHNA and CDR2 is YNFKEQ. Between the trimmed V and J ends, which lost 3 bases and 2 bases, there was a span of 8 bases. CDR3 residues: CASSQQMAGNTIYF. The CDR3 region has the DNA TGTGCCAGCAGCCAGCAGATGGCTGGAAACACCATATATTTT.